These 31 T cell receptor beta chains were all obtained from the same sample, sequenced in a study of CD8 T cells in Susac syndrome. Random hexamers served to reverse transcribe roughly 0.45 to 1 ug RNA. MiXCR, run by TCRdb on the immunoSEQ multiplex PCR reads, gives a single entry per CDR3 protein. The table records about 250,000 distinct CDR3 sequences, 93% of them present only once. Material: CD4+ T cells from PBMCs. The source is a human donor with multiple sclerosis.

The V call is TRBV20-1, the J call TRBJ1-2; 7 bases agree with TRBD1. The CDR3 is 13 amino acids. Unmatched junction bases numbered 8, after V lost 3 bases and J lost 7 bases. Germline-derived CDR1 and CDR2 are DFQATT and SNEGSKA (reference sequence). CDR3 sequence: CSASLKTGFGYTF. As DNA, the CDR3 is TGCAGTGCTAGTCTCAAGACAGGGTTTGGCTACACCTTC.

The chain has TRBV30 and TRBJ2-5; 11 positions agree with TRBD1. V lost 5 bases, J lost 4 bases, and 3 bases stayed unmatched. Germline values: CDR1 GTSNPN, CDR2 SVGIG (reference sequence). The CDR3 has 13 residues. CDR3 protein: CAWGQGARETQYF. Here the CDR3 DNA reads TGTGCCTGGGGACAGGGGGCGCGAGAGACCCAGTACTTC.

This chain connects TRBV2 to TRBJ1-2; D not resolved. V was cut by 4 bases and J by 12 bases, with 12 bases left in between. Germline CDR1 SNHLY, CDR2 FYNNEI. This CDR3 is 11 amino acids long. In DNA, the CDR3 is TGTGCCAGCAGTGGTGTAGGGCCGGACACCTTC. Encoded protein: CASSGVGPDTF.

The chain combines TRBV29-1 with TRBJ2-2; 9 nucleotides align to TRBD1. The V gene end was trimmed by 7 bases and the J gene end by 2 bases; junction bases not matched to a gene: 5. CDR3 length: 14 residues. Germline CDR1 SQVTM, CDR2 ANQGSEA. The CDR3 loop is CSAGQGPNTGELFF. CDR3 DNA: TGCAGCGCGGGACAGGGACCAAACACCGGGGAGCTGTTTTTT.

V usage is TRBV20-1 and J usage is TRBJ1-2; possibly TRBD1 for D (5 bases). Trimming removed 1 base at V and 4 bases at J, with 19 bases between. The CDR3 consists of 16 residues. The germline CDR1 and CDR2 sequences are DFQATT and SNEGSKA (reference sequence). Here the CDR3 DNA reads TGCAGTGCTAGAGTTATGTCAGGGACCATTGGCTATGGCTACACCTTC. It translates to CSARVMSGTIGYGYTF.

This clonotype was seen once. The chain joins TRBV3-1 to TRBJ1-2; weak D call: TRBD1 (5 bases). The CDR3 totals 13 residues. V lost 3 bases and J lost 6, with 11 bases in between. Germline CDR1 and CDR2: LGHDT and YNNKEL (reference sequence). CDR3 residues: CASSHRQGHGYTF. CDR3 nucleotide sequence: TGTGCCAGCAGCCACAGGCAGGGCCATGGCTACACCTTC. Full variable domain (missing parts from reference TRBV3-1 and TRBJ1-2): DTAVSQTPKYLVTQMGNDKSIKCEQNLGHDTMYWYKQDSKKFLKIMFSYNNKELIINETVPNRFSPKSPDKAHLNLHINSLELGDSAVYFCASSHRQGHGYTFGSGTRLTVV.

This chain connects TRBV29-1 to TRBJ1-2; a weak D match, TRBD1 (5 bases). Germline CDR1 and CDR2: SQVTM and ANQGSEA. The ends were cut back, 3 bases at V and 1 base at J, with 9 bases in the middle. CDR3 size: 13 residues. The CDR3 region is CSVDRAFNYGYTF. Written as DNA, the CDR3 is TGCAGCGTTGACAGGGCTTTTAACTATGGCTACACCTTC.

J is TRBJ1-4 and V is TRBV6-5, with D perhaps matching TRBD1 (6 bases). The CDR3 is 14 amino acids. V was trimmed by 6 bases and J by 8 bases, leaving 16 bases between them. The germline V gene encodes CDR1 MNHEY and CDR2 SVGAGI. The CDR3 DNA reads as TGTGCCAGCAGAAGGGCGGCAGGGGTGGAAAAACTGTTTTTT. This translates into CASRRAAGVEKLFF.

The chain links TRBV30 to TRBJ2-3, with D possibly TRBD1 on 6 matching bases. The CDR3 sequence is 14 residues long. Trimming shortened V by 3 bases and J by 6 bases, and 16 bases separated the two germline ends. Germline V gives CDR1 GTSNPN, CDR2 SVGIG (reference sequence). The CDR3 DNA reads as TGTGCCTGGAGGGATGACAGGTCCGCGGATACGCAGTATTTT. Translation gives CAWRDDRSADTQYF.

V is TRBV28 and J is TRBJ2-7; 7 positions agree with TRBD1. The CDR3 runs 13 residues. V was pared by 3 bases and J by 4 bases, with 3 bases of the junction left unmatched. The germline V gene encodes CDR1 MDHEN and CDR2 SYDVKM. The CDR3 DNA reads as TGTGCCAGCAGTTTTTCGGGACAGTACGAGCAGTACTTC. Amino acid sequence: CASSFSGQYEQYF.

The CDR3 DNA sequence: TGTGCCAGCAGTGAAGCCAGGACGGGAAACACCGGGGAGCTGTTTTTT. Its protein product is CASSEARTGNTGELFF. V is TRBV2 and J is TRBJ2-2, with D possibly matching TRBD2 (5 bases). Trimming shortened V by 0 bases and J by 2 bases, and 10 bases separated the two germline ends. CDR1 and CDR2 (germline): SNHLY, FYNNEI. CDR3 length equals 16 residues.

The V and J genes are TRBV15 and TRBJ2-2; D not resolved. V dropped 0 bases and J dropped 1 base, with 9 bases sitting between them. There are 16 residues in the CDR3. Germline CDR1 LNHNV, CDR2 YYDKDF (reference sequence). The CDR3 DNA reads TGTGCCACCAGCAGAGATAACAGAGTGAACACCGGGGAGCTGTTTTTT. Its translation: CATSRDNRVNTGELFF.

The chain employs TRBV30 and TRBJ1-3; tentative D call: TRBD1 (5 bases). Germline V gives CDR1 GTSNPN, CDR2 SVGIG (reference sequence). V was trimmed by 0 bases and J by 2 bases, leaving 5 bases between them. The length of the CDR3 is 13 residues. The CDR3 is CAWSVQAGNTIYF. The CDR3 region has the DNA TGTGCCTGGAGTGTACAGGCTGGAAACACCATATATTTT.

V gene TRBV7-9 combines with J gene TRBJ2-3, with 14 bases lining up with TRBD2. CDR1 is SEHNR and CDR2 is FQNEAQ in the germline V gene (reference sequence). The ends lost 5 bases at V and 10 bases at J; junction bases unmatched: 11. The CDR3 extends over 16 amino acids. The CDR3 protein is CASSPEGLAGVAAQYF. The CDR3 coding sequence is TGTGCCAGCAGCCCAGAGGGACTAGCGGGAGTGGCAGCGCAGTATTTT.

About this clonotype itself: At one end, the junction sequence differs from germline, possibly due to a read error. The rearrangement joins TRBV20-1 to TRBJ2-3, with 9 bases fitting TRBD2. The CDR3 totals 17 residues. Germline V gene sequence: CDR1 DFQATT, CDR2 SNEGSKA (reference sequence). The DNA of the CDR3 is TGCAGTGCTAGAGATCATCCCGTTAGCGGGAGCATAGATACGCAGTATTTT. Translation gives CSARDHPVSGSIDTQYF.

J is TRBJ1-5 and V is TRBV7-8, with no clear D. CDR3 length equals 16 residues. Germline values: CDR1 SGHVS, CDR2 FQNEAQ. Trimming removed 5 bases from V and 2 bases from J, with 16 bases in between. The CDR3 protein is CASSGLGIRGNQPQHF. Here the CDR3 DNA reads TGTGCCAGCAGCGGGTTGGGCATCCGTGGCAATCAGCCCCAGCATTTT.

The J gene is TRBJ2-4, the V gene TRBV5-1; 10 positions agree with TRBD1. Trimming cost V 4 bases and J 1 base; bases outside gene matches: 5. The CDR3 is 16 amino acids. CDR1 and CDR2 from the germline V gene are SGHRS and YFSETQ. This chain's CDR3 is CASSPEGQGAKNIQYF. The CDR3 bases are TGCGCCAGCAGCCCGGAGGGACAGGGGGCCAAAAACATTCAGTACTTC.

V is TRBV10-3 and J is TRBJ2-5; 9 nucleotides line up with TRBD2. The V gene's germline CDR1 is ENHRY and CDR2 SYGVKD. The CDR3 contains 16 residues. The J segment lost 7 bases and the V segment lost 3 bases, leaving 12 bases of the junction unmatched. CDR3 loop: CAISDNLGGGAGTQYF. In nucleotides, the CDR3 is TGTGCCATCAGTGACAATTTGGGCGGGGGGGCTGGGACCCAGTACTTC.

The chain joins TRBV19 to TRBJ1-2, with TRBD1 matching over 10 bases. Trimming took 3 bases from V and 6 from J; bases not matched to a gene: 4. The V gene's germline CDR1 is LNHDA and CDR2 SQIVND (reference sequence). The CDR3 has 14 amino acids. CDR3 in amino acids: CASSIRQGADGYTF. For the CDR3, the DNA is TGTGCCAGTAGTATTCGACAGGGGGCGGATGGCTACACCTTC.

CDR3 in amino acids: CSVRDTGLAGEDTQYF. The CDR3 DNA follows: TGCAGCGTTCGGGACACCGGACTAGCGGGAGAAGATACGCAGTATTTT. The rearrangement uses TRBV29-1 and TRBJ2-3; TRBD2 matches at 13 bases. The germline V gene encodes CDR1 SQVTM and CDR2 ANQGSEA. This CDR3 has 16 residues. J was trimmed by 5 bases and V by 5 bases; bases with no gene match: 10.

Here the CDR3 DNA reads TGTGCCAGCAGCCTAGGTGGGACTGCCTACGAGCAGTACTTC. Amino acid sequence: CASSLGGTAYEQYF. The V call is TRBV5-4, the J call TRBJ2-7; TRBD2 might be the D (6 bases). The CDR3 loop spans 14 amino acids. The V gene's germline CDR1 is SGHNT and CDR2 YYREEE (reference sequence). V was clipped by 4 bases and J by 2 bases, with 13 bases between them.

V and J are TRBV29-1 and TRBJ2-1, with 9 bases matching TRBD1. Germline CDR1 reads SQVTM; CDR2 reads ANQGSEA. Losses at the gene ends were 5 bases for V and 6 bases for J; bases not matched to a gene: 2. This CDR3 comprises 12 residues. This chain's CDR3 is CSVPGQGNEQFF. The CDR3 nucleotides are TGCAGCGTTCCGGGACAGGGCAATGAGCAGTTCTTC.

CDR3 loop: CASSQDGGPGNTIYF. DNA for the CDR3: TGTGCCAGCAGCCAAGACGGAGGGCCCGGAAACACCATATATTTT. The V call is TRBV7-9, the J call TRBJ1-3; D call uncertain. Germline V gives CDR1 SEHNR, CDR2 FQNEAQ (reference sequence). The CDR3 covers 15 residues. V shed 5 bases and J shed 4 bases, with 15 bases lying between them. Full variable domain (remainder filled in from reference TRBV7-9 and TRBJ1-3): DTGVSQNPRHKITKRGQNVTFRCDPISEHNRLYWYRQTLGQGPEFLTYFQNEAQLEKSRLLSDRFSAERPKGSFSTLEIQRTEQGDSAMYLCASSQDGGPGNTIYFGEGSWLTVV.

The chain employs TRBV5-1 and TRBJ1-1; D is ambiguous. V gave up 3 bases and J gave up 1 base, with 7 bases separating them. CDR3 length equals 13 residues. Germline assignment: CDR1 SGHRS and CDR2 YFSETQ. CDR3 loop: CASSYPPNTEAFF. Written as DNA, the CDR3 is TGCGCCAGCAGCTACCCACCGAACACTGAAGCTTTCTTT.

The gene calls are TRBV4-1 and TRBJ1-4; 7 bases line up with TRBD1. Trimming cost V 0 bases and J 5 bases; bases outside gene matches: 6. This CDR3 spans 16 amino acids. Per the germline V gene, CDR1 is MGHRA and CDR2 is YSYEKL. The CDR3 protein is CASSQEWTGFNEKLFF. The CDR3 bases are TGCGCCAGCAGCCAAGAATGGACAGGATTCAATGAAAAACTGTTTTTT.

CDR3 sequence reads: CASSRGSRSSYNEQFF. The CDR3 DNA reads as TGTGCCAGCAGTCGCGGGAGTAGGTCTTCCTACAATGAGCAGTTCTTC. The V gene is TRBV6-1, the J gene TRBJ2-1; 7 positions match TRBD2. The CDR3 consists of 16 residues. Germline trimming cut 5 bases from V and 1 base from J; bases unmatched to any gene: 8. Looked up from germline, CDR1 is MNHNS and CDR2 is SASEGT.

V is TRBV15 and J is TRBJ1-2, with D possibly being TRBD1 (5 bases). This CDR3 contains 14 residues. Germline values: CDR1 LNHNV, CDR2 YYDKDF (reference sequence). Trimming shortened V by 0 bases and J by 5 bases, and 10 bases separated the two germline ends. Here the CDR3 DNA reads TGTGCCACCAGCAGAGAGCCCAGGGAGTATGGCTACACCTTC. Translated, it gives CATSREPREYGYTF. Filled out from reference TRBV15 and TRBJ1-2, the complete variable domain reads DAMVIQNPRYQVTQFGKPVTLSCSQTLNHNVMYWYQQKSSQAPKLLFHYYDKDFNNEADTPDNFQSRRPNTSFCFLDIRSPGLGDTAMYLCATSREPREYGYTFGSGTRLTVV.

The gene calls are TRBV19 and TRBJ1-5; tentative D call: TRBD1 (5 bases). CDR3 length equals 14 residues. Germline CDR1 and CDR2: LNHDA and SQIVND (reference sequence). Trimming took off 6 bases at V and 6 bases at J, with 15 bases between the two ends. CDR3 in amino acids: CASSTTGDGQPQHF. DNA of the CDR3: TGTGCCAGTAGCACAACAGGAGACGGTCAGCCCCAGCATTTT.

The chain has TRBV29-1 and TRBJ2-1, with a possible D match to TRBD2 (5 bases). CDR1 is SQVTM and CDR2 is ANQGSEA in the germline V gene. The V end was cut by 3 bases, the J end by 4 bases, with 10 bases between. The CDR3 is 13 residues long. CDR3 in amino acids: CSVDSRVYNEQFF. CDR3 DNA sequence: TGCAGCGTTGATTCGAGGGTTTACAATGAGCAGTTCTTC.

The chain combines TRBV9 with TRBJ2-2; 9 positions match TRBD2. There are 14 residues in the CDR3. After removal of 3 bases from V and 8 bases from J, the junction contained 5 bases not matched to a gene. Germline CDR1 and CDR2: SGDLS and YYNGEE. In DNA form, the CDR3 reads TGTGCCAGCAGCGAGGTAGCGGGGGCGGGGGAGCTGTTTTTT. This codes for CASSEVAGAGELFF.

In this sample, this clonotype turned up once. The chain links TRBV20-1 to TRBJ2-5; D not resolved. Trimming took off 0 bases at V and 5 bases at J, with 7 bases between the two ends. This CDR3 spans 12 amino acids. CDR1 and CDR2 from the germline V gene are DFQATT and SNEGSKA (reference sequence). CDR3 DNA: TGCAGTGCTAGAGAGGATGGGGAGACCCAGTACTTC. Translation gives CSAREDGETQYF.